Each of the 5 T cell receptor beta chains below was sequenced from the same sample in a study of technical replicates of blood from a few donors. The data were produced by immunoSEQ multiplex PCR, yet TCRdb's version contains in-frame clones alone and is incomplete. The repertoire has some 94,000 clones, around 96% of them found once; the top ten carry 0.36%. The specimen sequenced was T cells isolated from PBMCs. Source of these receptors: a human donor in good health.

The CDR3 DNA reads as TGTGCCTGGAGTGTAGGGGGAGGGGAATGGGAGACCCAGTACTTC. Translated, it gives CAWSVGGGEWETQYF. This chain uses TRBV30 with TRBJ2-5; D is perhaps TRBD2 (7 bases). The CDR3 loop spans 15 amino acids. Germline CDR1 is GTSNPN and CDR2 is SVGIG (reference sequence). V was clipped by 0 bases and J by 5 bases, with 16 bases between them. Full variable domain (missing parts from reference TRBV30 and TRBJ2-5): SQTIHQWPATLVQPVGSPLSLECTVEGTSNPNLYWYRQAAGRGLQLLFYSVGIGQISSEVPQNLSASRPQDRQFILSSKKLLLSDSGFYLCAWSVGGGEWETQYFGPGTRLLVL.

The sample holds one count of this clone. The rearrangement uses TRBV4-1 and TRBJ2-7; the D gene is possibly TRBD1 (5 bases). Germline V gene lookup returns CDR1 MGHRA and CDR2 YSYEKL. The germline V and J ends were trimmed by 0 bases and 4 bases, with 10 bases remaining between them. This CDR3 has 14 residues. CDR3 DNA sequence: TGCGCCAGCAGCCAAGAATCAGGGTTGTACGAGCAGTACTTC. This codes for CASSQESGLYEQYF.

The gene calls are TRBV5-1 and TRBJ2-7; 7 nucleotides agree with TRBD2. Germline values: CDR1 SGHRS, CDR2 YFSETQ. The CDR3 length is 15 residues. Trimming at V came to 0 bases and at J to 0 bases, leaving 3 bases not matched to a gene. The CDR3 is CASSLASGSSYEQYF. DNA of the CDR3: TGCGCCAGCAGCTTGGCTAGCGGCAGCTCCTACGAGCAGTACTTC. The full variable domain, with the rest looked up from reference TRBV5-1 and TRBJ2-7, is KAGVTQTPRYLIKTRGQQVTLSCSPISGHRSVSWYQQTPGQGLQFLFEYFSETQRNKGNFPGRFSGRQFSNSRSEMNVSTLELGDSALYLCASSLASGSSYEQYFGPGTRLTVT.

V and J are TRBV4-2 and TRBJ2-7, with D possibly being TRBD2 (5 bases). The CDR3 loop spans 15 amino acids. V lost 1 base and J lost 0, with 10 bases in between. CDR1 LGHNA and CDR2 YNFKEQ come from the germline V gene. In DNA, the CDR3 is TGTGCCAGCAGCCAAGGGTTAGGGAGCTCCTACGAGCAGTACTTC. It specifies CASSQGLGSSYEQYF.

The chain is built from TRBV2 and TRBJ1-5; 7 bases map to TRBD1. V lost 4 bases, J lost 9 bases, and 6 bases stayed unmatched. The CDR3 is 13 amino acids. Germline CDR1 SNHLY, CDR2 FYNNEI. This CDR3 is CASSGQGGWPQHF. The CDR3 nucleotides read TGTGCCAGCAGTGGACAGGGCGGGTGGCCCCAGCATTTT.